The clone carrying this TCR beta chain came up a few times. Its antigen is still unknown. What was amplified from RNA transcripts were TCR beta CDR3 regions. The HTBI primer set served for first-round RT-PCR of the TCR CDR3. One entry per CDR3 protein, called by TCRdb with MiXCR from the multiplex PCR reads. The data show about half a million distinct CDR3 sequences, under 25% seen once. This entry comes from a study of T cells in Graves' hyperthyroidism and ophthalmopathy. Across the whole study: Before treatment of any kind, peripheral blood was taken at initial diagnosis. Study-level findings and limits: Also found in blood were most expanded thyroid clonotypes above 0.001.

This CDR3 region has 14 residues. Germline V lookup: CDR1 SGHDN, CDR2 FVKESK. V was pared by 2 bases and J by 4 bases, with 5 bases of the junction left unmatched. Diagnosis of hyperthyroidism was new in patients aged 18 to 65, and its duration was under 2 months. The rearrangement joins TRBV14 to TRBJ2-7; 7 nucleotides align to TRBD2. The sequencing sample was made of blood. The TCR sequence derives from a man younger than 35 with Graves' hyperthyroidism. In nucleotides, the CDR3 is TGTGCCAGCAGCCAACCGGGGGGTAGGTACGAGCAGTACTTC. Translating gives CASSQPGGRYEQYF.